Below, one T cell receptor beta chain is given with its context. In the original analysis: Amplifying reference gene primers gave estimates of nucleated cell counts. Profiled with immunoSEQ multiplex PCR; TCRdb holds only in-frame clones, not every one. Clone size and the V and J calls come from that table; the DNA yielded D and trimming. Among around 100,000 clones listed, 70% to 90% were seen once. The sample originates from a study of blood T cell repertoires in COVID-19. Study as a whole: Specimens from acute and convalescent COVID-19 originated in the United States, Italy and Spain.

Trimming removed 2 bases from V and 0 bases from J, with 6 bases in between. The CDR3 runs 14 residues. From germline, CDR1 is SGHDT and CDR2 YYEEEE. V gene TRBV5-6 combines with J gene TRBJ2-4, with D possibly being TRBD2 (6 bases). The sequence came from a woman between 65 and 79 years old who had recovered from COVID-19. The sample comprised peripheral blood. The CDR3 protein is CASSFSGAKNIQYF. CDR3 DNA sequence: TGTGCCAGCAGCTTTAGCGGAGCCAAAAACATTCAGTACTTC.